This T cell receptor beta chain was sequenced during a study of PD-1 blockade in classical Hodgkin lymphoma. Following autologous stem cell transplantation, relapse occurred in every patient, and exposure to brentuximab vedotin varied. Assay used: immunoSEQ multiplex PCR; TCRdb lists only in-frame clones, some missing. The sample lists about 28,000 clones; around four fifths were seen once. Regarding the study as a whole: The repertoire differences lack a defined cause, possibly disease activity or prior therapy. Reported baseline diversity: healthy donors highest, relapsed/refractory patients lowest. CD4+ but not CD8+ TCR diversity rose significantly by C4D1.

On this clone: Its cognate antigen is unknown.

The germline gives CDR1 MNHNS, CDR2 SASEGT. V lost 6 bases and J 6 bases, leaving 14 bases between the germline ends. The CDR3 consists of 13 residues. The chain joins TRBV6-1 to TRBJ1-1; a weak D match, TRBD1 (6 bases). The receptor was derived from a human donor with classical Hodgkin lymphoma. The sequences come from peripheral blood mononuclear cells (PBMCs), collected before the second cycle of nivolumab. The CDR3 loop reads CASRNRAGPEAFF. The DNA of the CDR3 is TGTGCCAGCAGAAACAGGGCGGGCCCTGAAGCTTTCTTT.